This T cell receptor (beta chain) was profiled in a study of T cells of healthy individuals. This clonotype has ten or more counts. The CDR3 is 15 amino acids. Trimming removed 8 bases from V and 7 bases from J, with 21 bases in between. From germline, CDR1 is LGHDT and CDR2 YNNKEL (reference sequence). TCRdb re-derived calls from the 5' RACE reads in MiXCR, one entry per CDR3 protein. The sample consists of 35,000 to 45,000 distinct CDR3 sequences, approximately 4.9% of them appearing once. The chain has TRBV3-1 and TRBJ2-1; the D call may be TRBD1 or TRBD2 (6 bases each). The receptor's source is a human donor in good health. The CDR3 protein is CASSRGPGPRNEQFF. The DNA of the CDR3 is TGTGCCAGCTCCCGGGGGCCAGGTCCTCGAAATGAGCAGTTCTTC.